One and the same sample provided the 10 T cell receptor beta chains below, sequenced in a study of cytomegalovirus exposure and HLA in healthy donors. The study ran its PCR with 60 Vbeta and 13 Jbeta primers. Method: immunoSEQ multiplex PCR; TCRdb's copy keeps in-frame clones and lacks some. The data contain roughly 90,000 clones, over 65% of them singletons. Sequences were obtained from PBMCs. The receptors originated from a man aged 25-45 years in good health and CMV-seropositive.

V usage is TRBV10-3 and J usage is TRBJ1-2; 7 bases line up with TRBD1. The junction had 4 bases not matched to a gene; V was cut back by 9 bases and J by 0 bases. The CDR3 contains 13 residues. Germline CDR1 is ENHRY and CDR2 is SYGVKD. The CDR3 region has the DNA TGTGCCATTGGGACAGAGCCTAACTATGGCTACACCTTC. As protein: CAIGTEPNYGYTF.

This chain joins TRBV4-2 and TRBJ2-3; TRBD1 aligns across 7 bases. CDR3 size: 15 residues. Per the germline V gene, CDR1 is LGHNA and CDR2 is YNFKEQ. V lost 4 bases to trimming and J lost 2 bases; unmatched junction nucleotides: 6. This CDR3 is CASSPSGTDTDTQYF. The CDR3 bases are TGTGCCAGCAGCCCCTCCGGGACAGACACAGATACGCAGTATTTT.

The gene calls are TRBV28 and TRBJ2-2; possible D gene TRBD2, 6 bases. The CDR3 is made up of 17 amino acids. Germline values: CDR1 MDHEN, CDR2 SYDVKM. Trimming took off 2 bases at V and 0 bases at J, with 13 bases between the two ends. CDR3 sequence: CASSLTFRGTNTGELFF. The CDR3 region has the DNA TGTGCCAGCAGTTTAACTTTTCGGGGGACGAACACCGGGGAGCTGTTTTTT.

In DNA form, the CDR3 reads TGTGCCAGCAGCTTAAGCGCGAACACTGAAGCTTTCTTT. Protein: CASSLSANTEAFF. This chain connects TRBV7-3 to TRBJ1-1; D gene unclear. V gave up 1 base and J gave up 1 base, with 4 bases separating them. This CDR3 has 13 residues. Germline V gene sequence: CDR1 SGHTA, CDR2 FQGTGA.

This chain links TRBV6-5 with TRBJ2-1; 8 bases are shared with TRBD1. Germline V gene data show CDR1 as MNHEY and CDR2 as SVGAGI. The V and J ends lost 6 bases and 0 bases, in that order; junction bases with no gene match: 1. This CDR3 has 14 amino acids. The CDR3 protein is CASSQGASYNEQFF. CDR3 in DNA: TGTGCCAGCAGCCAGGGGGCCTCCTACAATGAGCAGTTCTTC.

This rearrangement joins TRBV5-1 to TRBJ2-3; possibly TRBD1 for D (6 bases). The CDR3 runs to 16 residues. Trimming cost V 5 bases and J 2 bases, with 18 bases left between them. CDR1 and CDR2 from the germline V gene are SGHRS and YFSETQ. This chain's CDR3 is CASSLETGPITDTQYF. The CDR3, as DNA: TGCGCCAGCAGTCTGGAGACAGGACCTATCACAGATACGCAGTATTTT.

V gene TRBV6-6 combines with J gene TRBJ2-7, with D possibly matching TRBD1 (8 bases). The length of the CDR3 is 14 residues. The germline V gene has CDR1 MNHNY and CDR2 SVGAGI (reference sequence). V dropped 6 bases and J dropped 4 bases, with 16 bases sitting between them. The CDR3 DNA is TGTGCCAGCAGCCCAACAGGGGGGGCGTACGAGCAGTACTTC. Translating gives CASSPTGGAYEQYF.

This clone was recorded a few times. The rearrangement links TRBV7-2 to TRBJ2-3; TRBD1 might be the D (5 bases). CDR1 is SGHTA, CDR2 FQGNSA, per germline. V was pared by 7 bases and J by 6 bases, with 14 bases between. This CDR3 has 13 amino acids. CDR3 coding DNA: TGTGCCAGCACCATCATGAAGGGGGATACGCAGTATTTT. Amino acids: CASTIMKGDTQYF.

This sequence joins TRBV7-9 and TRBJ2-2, with 9 bases that match TRBD1. CDR3 size: 15 residues. V lost 5 bases and J lost 3; bases outside the gene matches: 4. Per the germline V gene, CDR1 is SEHNR and CDR2 is FQNEAQ (reference sequence). The CDR3 here is CASSQGDRDTGELFF. As DNA, the CDR3 is TGTGCCAGCAGCCAGGGGGACAGGGACACCGGGGAGCTGTTTTTT.

V gene TRBV5-1 combines with J gene TRBJ2-6, with D maybe TRBD1 (5 bases). Per the germline V gene, CDR1 is SGHRS and CDR2 is YFSETQ. V lost 3 bases and J 0 bases, leaving 7 bases between the germline ends. The CDR3 covers 15 residues. The CDR3 protein is CASSSRDSGANVLTF. For the CDR3, the DNA is TGCGCCAGCAGCTCCAGGGACTCTGGGGCCAACGTCCTGACTTTC.